The rows below give T cell receptor beta chains drawn from one sample of a study of T cell responses to AZD1222 COVID-19 vaccine. Data came from immunoSEQ multiplex PCR; TCRdb stores just in-frame clones and leaves some out. The repertoire holds roughly 110,000 clones, with roughly 87% as singletons. The starting material was peripheral blood, obtained 28 days after the second AZD1222 dose. Receptors were obtained from an adult who received the AZD1222 COVID-19 vaccine. The CDR3 runs from the conserved cysteine through the conserved F or W. D genes are given only for firm matches. For some rows the clone size is stated as once, few or many, or as a class when expanded; others skip it.

j_call v_call clone_size d_call cdr3_nt cdr3_aa
TRBJ1-1 TRBV30 . TRBD1 TGTGCCTGGAGCCGGGACAGCCGTACTGAAGCTTTCTTT CAWSRDSRTEAFF
TRBJ2-7 TRBV5-1 . TRBD1 TGCGCCAGCAGCTTAGGACAGGGGGGCTACGAGCAGTACTTC CASSLGQGGYEQYF
TRBJ2-1 TRBV12-3/TRBV12-4 once TRBD2 TGTGCCAGCCAGCGGGGGGGCTATGAGCAGTTCTTC CASQRGGYEQFF
TRBJ2-3 TRBV30 . TRBD1 TGTGCCTGGGGGACAGGGGCGGCAGATACGCAGTATTTT CAWGTGAADTQYF
TRBJ1-5 TRBV19 . . TGTGCCAGTAAGTCCGTTATGTATTCCGGTAGAAATCAGCCCCAGCATTTT CASKSVMYSGRNQPQHF
TRBJ1-1 TRBV4-3 once . TGCGCCAGCAGCCAAGTTGCCTCAAATAGGAGGGCTTTCTTT CASSQVASNRRAFF
TRBJ1-3 TRBV4-1 . . TGCGCCAGCAGCCTCACGGGACACCTGAACCTTGGAAACACCATATATTTT CASSLTGHLNLGNTIYF
TRBJ1-3 TRBV6-5 . . TGTGCCAGCATTAGGTCCGCCTCTGGAAACACCATATATTTT CASIRSASGNTIYF
TRBJ2-5 TRBV5-1 . TRBD2 TGCGCCAGCAGCTTGGCCAGCGGGGGAGAAGAGACCCAGTACTTC CASSLASGGEETQYF
TRBJ2-3 TRBV10-3 . . TGTGCCATCTCCCGAACCACAGACACAGATACGCAGTATTTT CAISRTTDTDTQYF
TRBJ1-3 TRBV18 . . TGTGCCAGCTCACCATTGAGTGACAGCTCTGGAAACACCATATATTTT CASSPLSDSSGNTIYF
TRBJ2-3 TRBV14 . . TGTGCCAGCAGCCCTATACCCCCAGCGGGTGGTACAGATACGCAGTATTTT CASSPIPPAGGTDTQYF
TRBJ2-3 TRBV14 . . TGTGCCAGCAGTACCCTAGGTGGGGGCCTGTCCGGAGATACGCAGTATTTT CASSTLGGGLSGDTQYF
TRBJ1-1 TRBV19 . . TGTGCCAGTAGAGTCGGAAAAGGTGGGGGCCAACCGGCAGCTTTCTTT CASRVGKGGGQPAAFF
TRBJ2-6 TRBV11-2 . . TGTGCCAGCTGCCCTAGTGGGGCCAACGTCCTGACTTTC CASCPSGANVLTF
TRBJ2-7 TRBV5-1 . . TGCGCCAGCAGCTCCCATTCAGGGACCGTCTACGAGCAGTACTTC CASSSHSGTVYEQYF
TRBJ1-1 TRBV5-1 . . TGCGCCAGCAGCGCTCCAGAAGCGGGGGGCACTGAAGCTTTCTTT CASSAPEAGGTEAFF
TRBJ2-1 TRBV7-3 . . TGTGCCAGCAGCACCGGACAGAGTGGGCAGTTCTTC CASSTGQSGQFF
TRBJ2-3 TRBV6-5 once . TGTGCCAGCGGAGGGCTCCGCACAGATACGCAGTATTTT CASGGLRTDTQYF
TRBJ2-7 TRBV9 few TRBD2 TGTGCCAGCAGCGTAGGGACGGGGGGTTCGCCCTACGAGCAGTACTTC CASSVGTGGSPYEQYF
TRBJ1-4 TRBV6-1 . TRBD1 TGTGCCAGCAGTGAAGCGGGCAGGGGGCCAACTAATGAAAAACTGTTTTTT CASSEAGRGPTNEKLFF
TRBJ2-2 TRBV5-1 . TRBD1 TGCGCCAGCAGCTTTGTGGGACAGTCCGGGGAGCTGTTTTTT CASSFVGQSGELFF
TRBJ1-1 TRBV7-6 . TRBD1 TGTGCCAGCAGCTCGCGGGACAGGGGGTACACTGAAGCTTTCTTT CASSSRDRGYTEAFF
TRBJ1-1 TRBV5-4 . . TGTGCCAGCAGCTTGGCCGAGGAGTACGCTGAAGCTTTCTTT CASSLAEEYAEAFF
TRBJ1-4 TRBV5-4 few TRBD1 TGTGCCAGCAGCGCCCGACAGGGCGTAGGAGAAAAACTGTTTTTT CASSARQGVGEKLFF
TRBJ2-1 TRBV6-2/TRBV6-3 . . TGTGCCAGCGGCCCACAGTACAATGAGCAGTTCTTC CASGPQYNEQFF
TRBJ2-5 TRBV5-6 . . TGTGCCAGCAGGGCAGGGATGGGGGAGACCCAGTACTTC CASRAGMGETQYF